This T cell receptor (beta chain) came from a study of T cells in Graves' hyperthyroidism and ophthalmopathy. Study-level points and caveats: In the analysis, a 13 V-J model separated ophthalmopathy from stable hyperthyroidism.

This clonotype was detected only a few times. The target antigen is unknown. Template material for amplifying TCR beta CDR3 regions consisted of RNA transcripts. HTBI primers were employed in a first-round RT-PCR of the TCR CDR3. TCRdb ran MiXCR on the multiplex PCR reads and lists one entry per CDR3 protein. The table has some 760,000 distinct CDR3 sequences, 13% to 15% seen once. The CDR3 spans 12 residues. With 0 bases removed from V and 6 bases from J, the gap between germline ends came to 6 bases. Germline CDR1 KGHSH, CDR2 LQKENI. This chain connects TRBV18 to TRBJ2-7; D gene uncertain. Sequencing was done on a sample of blood. The TCR comes from a woman in her late teens or twenties with Graves' hyperthyroidism. CDR3 sequence: CASSPPLGEQYF. The CDR3, as DNA: TGTGCCAGCTCACCACCGCTTGGCGAGCAGTACTTC. Full variable domain (outside the CDR3, taken from reference TRBV18 and TRBJ2-7): NAGVMQNPRHLVRRRGQEARLRCSPMKGHSHVYWYRQLPEEGLKFMVYLQKENIIDESGMPKERFSAEFPKEGPSILRIQQVVRGDSAAYFCASSPPLGEQYFGPGTRLTVT.